This TCR beta chain was obtained from a study of T cell repertoires in cytomegalovirus infection. Study-wide context: Public TCR beta signatures indicated both CMV infection and matching HLA type.

MiXCR, run by TCRdb on the reads, gives a single entry per CDR3 protein. The data hold around 530,000 distinct CDR3 sequences, with about 26% observed a single time. Study-wide findings and caveats: The cumulative frequency of public TCR beta families distinguished individuals who carried CMV together with the relevant HLA. The response measured ex vivo was dominated by TCR beta clonotypes (HLA-C-restricted and CMV-specific).

CDR1 is SNHLY, CDR2 FYNNEI, per germline. The CDR3 has 18 residues. Trimming at V came to 6 bases and at J to 1 base, leaving 8 bases not matched to a gene. This clonotype was seen more than once but under ten times. Its target is not known. Sequencing was done on a sample of PBMCs. The V and J genes are TRBV2 and TRBJ2-3; the match to TRBD2 covers 15 bases. The receptor was derived from a human donor in good health (CMV status not recorded). Some clones in this sample may be carry-over from other donors' samples. The CDR3 loop is CASSGTSGRMLGTDTQYF. In DNA form, the CDR3 reads TGTGCCAGCAGCGGGACTAGCGGGAGGATGTTGGGCACAGATACGCAGTATTTT.